The 21 T cell receptor beta chains listed next were all sequenced from one sample in a study of T cell clonality in common variable immunodeficiency (dated by TCRdb to 2014 to 2015). Library preparation was by the immunoSEQ multiplex PCR assay. TCRdb limited this immuneACCESS table to in-frame rearrangements with V and J called. A share of clones is missing; checked studies link under half to unresolved V genes, and the rest is unexplained. The sample has over 40,000 clones on record, with no singletons. 5% to 6.5% of the sample comes from the top ten. Sequencing was performed on peripheral blood mononuclear cells. The receptor source for this set is a person aged 18 to 70 in good health.

This clone appeared many times. The read ends 3 residues shy of where the CDR3 ends; the end is completed using the germline J gene. The chain uses TRBV30 and TRBJ1-1; possible D gene TRBD1, 5 bases. The ends were cut back, 0 bases at V and 1 base at J, with 9 bases in the middle. CDR1 GTSNPN and CDR2 SVGIG come from the germline V gene (reference sequence). There are 14 residues in the CDR3. The DNA read from the CDR3 is TGTGCCTGGAGTGTACTGGGGGGGAACACTGAA. Its translation is CAWSVLGGNTE. The whole CDR3 region reads CAWSVLGGNTEAFF.

In its sample, this clone was seen many times. With the read ending 3 residues before the CDR3 end, the germline J gene is used to fill in that end. The chain is built from TRBV7-9 and TRBJ2-5; TRBD1 is a possible D gene (6 bases). Germline CDR1 and CDR2: SEHNR and FQNEAQ (reference sequence). V lost 3 bases and J lost 1, with 12 bases in between. This CDR3 is built from 15 residues. The CDR3 here is CASSFLTGPQETQYF. CDR3 bases read: TGTGCCAGCAGCTTCCTCACAGGGCCCCAAGAGACC. The full variable domain, with the rest looked up from reference TRBV7-9 and TRBJ2-5, is DTGVSQNPRHKITKRGQNVTFRCDPISEHNRLYWYRQTLGQGPEFLTYFQNEAQLEKSRLLSDRFSAERPKGSFSTLEIQRTEQGDSAMYLCASSFLTGPQETQYFGPGTRLLVL.

This clone came up many times. The CDR3 end lies 3 residues beyond the end of the read and is filled in from the germline J gene. The chain combines TRBV6-4 with TRBJ2-2; D remains unclear. Trimming left V 5 bases short and J 0 bases short, with 7 bases between. Per the germline V gene, CDR1 is MRHNA and CDR2 is SNTAGT. The CDR3 is 14 residues long. CDR3: CASSRQTNTGELFF. The CDR3 DNA, read in part, is TGTGCCAGCAGTAGGCAGACGAACACCGGGGAG.

This clone was detected ten times or more. The read ends 3 residues shy of where the CDR3 ends; the end is completed using the germline J gene. V is TRBV30 and J is TRBJ1-2, with 9 bases lining up with TRBD1. V lost 2 bases, J lost 4 bases, and 8 bases stayed unmatched. Per germline, CDR1 GTSNPN and CDR2 SVGIG (reference sequence). This CDR3 has 15 residues. Incomplete CDR3 DNA: TGTGCCTGGAGTCCTCCGGGACAGGGAATCTATGGC. Its protein is CAWSPPGQGIYG. The CDR3 reads in full as CAWSPPGQGIYGYTF.

In this sample, this clone turned up many times. The read terminates 3 residues ahead of where the CDR3 ends, so the germline J gene completes it. The chain joins TRBV4-1 to TRBJ2-3, with 7 bases lining up with TRBD1. Germline trimming cut 0 bases from V and 2 bases from J; bases unmatched to any gene: 8. From germline, CDR1 is MGHRA and CDR2 YSYEKL. The CDR3 has 17 residues. The CDR3 loop is CASSQDLETGNTDTQYF. The CDR3 bases that were read are TGCGCCAGCAGCCAAGATCTGGAGACAGGGAACACAGATACG.

This clone has at least ten counts. The read halts 3 residues ahead of the CDR3 end, with the missing end drawn from the germline J gene. The chain is built from TRBV19 and TRBJ1-1; TRBD1 matches at 8 bases. The germline V gene encodes CDR1 LNHDA and CDR2 SQIVND (reference sequence). This CDR3 is built from 14 residues. The J segment lost 4 bases and the V segment lost 7 bases, leaving 8 bases of the junction unmatched. CDR3 region: CASKGIQGVTEAFF. CDR3 DNA, as far as it was read: TGTGCCAGTAAAGGGATACAGGGGGTCACTGAA.

This clone showed up many times. The read stops 3 residues short of the end of the CDR3; the missing end is completed from the germline J gene. The chain combines TRBV20-1 with TRBJ1-2; 8 positions match TRBD1. Losses at the gene ends were 1 base for V and 0 bases for J; bases not matched to a gene: 10. Germline V gene sequence: CDR1 DFQATT, CDR2 SNEGSKA (reference sequence). The CDR3 has 17 amino acids. CDR3 amino acids: CSARGYRGEKANYGYTF. CDR3 DNA (partial): TGCAGTGCTAGAGGATACAGGGGGGAGAAAGCTAACTATGGC.

This clone has a count of ten or more. Sequencing ends 3 residues short of the CDR3 end; the germline J gene provides the rest. V is TRBV5-5 and J is TRBJ1-5; no firm D call. In germline, CDR1 is SGHKS, CDR2 YYEKEE (reference sequence). The CDR3 runs 14 residues. V lost 4 bases to trimming and J lost 5 bases, with 13 bases between them. The covered CDR3 bases are TGTGCCAGCAGCCTTGGGCACACCTATCAGCCC. Amino acids: CASSLGHTYQP. The CDR3 as a whole reads CASSLGHTYQPQHF.

This clone was recorded many times. With the read ending 3 residues before the CDR3 end, the germline J gene is used to fill in that end. The chain is built from TRBV12-3 or TRBV12-4 and TRBJ1-4; 9 bases match TRBD1. With V trimmed by 4 bases and J by 8 bases, 8 bases remained unmatched. The CDR3 extends over 15 amino acids. The CDR3 here is CASSSLDRGDEKLFF. CDR3 bases read: TGTGCCAGCAGTTCACTCGACAGGGGGGACGAAAAA.

Comment on this clone: From the germline J gene comes the end of the CDR3, since the read stops 3 residues before it. The rearrangement links TRBV11-3 to TRBJ1-1; D not certain. This CDR3 has 13 amino acids. CDR1 and CDR2 from the germline V gene are SGHNT and YENEEA. V gave up 5 bases and J gave up 1 base, with 8 bases separating them. This CDR3 is CASSTRQNTEAFF. The sequenced CDR3 bases are TGTGCCAGCAGCACTCGACAGAACACTGAA.

This clone was picked up a small number of times. The CDR3 bases that were read are TGTGCCAGTAGCCAAGAATACAATGAC. This gives the protein CASSQEYND. The full CDR3 sequence reads CASSQEYNDYTF. The chain carries TRBV19 and TRBJ1-2; D gene uncertain. The missing CDR3 end, 3 residues past where the read stops, is filled in from the germline J gene. The CDR3 is 12 amino acids. Germline values: CDR1 LNHDA, CDR2 SQIVND (reference sequence).

This clone has a count of ten or more. The read terminates 3 residues before the CDR3 end, so the remaining end is supplied by the germline J gene. The chain uses TRBV19 and TRBJ2-2, with D maybe TRBD2 (7 bases). V lost 6 bases and J 4 bases, leaving 12 bases between the germline ends. Germline V lookup: CDR1 LNHDA, CDR2 SQIVND (reference sequence). The CDR3 totals 14 residues. CDR3 protein: CASSGGPFTGELFF. The part of the CDR3 DNA that was read is TGTGCCAGTAGCGGGGGGCCCTTCACCGGGGAG.

This clone was seen many times. The CDR3 end lies 3 residues beyond the end of the read and is filled in from the germline J gene. The V call is TRBV5-1, the J call TRBJ2-1; 10 bases agree with TRBD1. This CDR3 region has 15 residues. The V gene end was trimmed by 4 bases and the J gene end by 5 bases; junction bases not matched to a gene: 6. The germline V gene has CDR1 SGHRS and CDR2 YFSETQ. This CDR3 is CASSPTGGAHNEQFF. The DNA read from the CDR3 is TGCGCCAGCAGCCCGACAGGGGGCGCGCACAATGAG.

This clone has ten or more counts. The CDR3 goes on 3 residues after the read ends, and that part is filled in from the germline J gene. The gene calls are TRBV12-5 and TRBJ1-1; the D gene is possibly TRBD1 (6 bases). Germline values: CDR1 LGHNT, CDR2 FRNRAP. The CDR3 spans 14 residues. V lost 0 bases and J 5 bases, leaving 10 bases between the germline ends. The CDR3 bases that were read are TGTGCTAGTGGTTTGGTAACAGGGAGTACTGAA. It translates to CASGLVTGSTE. The entire CDR3 is CASGLVTGSTEAFF.

This clone has at least ten counts. The CDR3 end falls 3 residues outside the read, so it is completed with the germline J gene. The V and J genes are TRBV5-5 and TRBJ1-6; TRBD1 matches at 7 bases. The trim removed 4 bases at V and 10 bases at J, leaving 11 bases unmatched. In germline, CDR1 is SGHKS, CDR2 YYEKEE (reference sequence). The CDR3 is 15 amino acids. The CDR3 protein is CASSLTGDERSPLHF. The DNA read from the CDR3 is TGTGCCAGCAGCCTCACAGGGGACGAACGGTCACCC.

This clone appeared many times. Read coverage stops 3 residues before the CDR3 terminus; the germline J gene supplies the remainder. The genes are TRBV19 and TRBJ2-3, with D perhaps TRBD2 (6 bases). The CDR3 runs 14 residues. CDR1 LNHDA and CDR2 SQIVND come from the germline V gene (reference sequence). Trimming took off 3 bases at V and 2 bases at J, with 9 bases between the two ends. CDR3 in amino acids: CASSIGGNTDTQYF. The DNA read from the CDR3 is TGTGCCAGTAGTATTGGCGGGAACACAGATACG.

This clone was seen only a few times. The CDR3 end is not reached by the read, which stops 3 residues before it; the germline J gene fills it in. V and J are TRBV19 and TRBJ1-3, with TRBD1 matching over 8 bases. Germline V gene sequence: CDR1 LNHDA, CDR2 SQIVND (reference sequence). This CDR3 has 16 residues. The trim removed 1 base at V and 4 bases at J, leaving 6 bases unmatched. Here the CDR3 reads CASSIVAGGPGNTIYF. CDR3 bases read: TGTGCCAGTAGTATAGTTGCAGGGGGCCCCGGAAACACC. Using reference TRBV19 and TRBJ1-3 for the parts outside the CDR3, the full variable domain is DGGITQSPKYLFRKEGQNVTLSCEQNLNHDAMYWYRQDPGQGLRLIYYSQIVNDFQKGDIAEGYSVSREKKESFPLTVTSAQKNPTAFYLCASSIVAGGPGNTIYFGEGSWLTVV.

This clone was seen ten or more times. The read stops 3 residues short of the end of the CDR3; the missing end is completed from the germline J gene. The chain combines TRBV7-9 with TRBJ1-1; no reliable D call. The V gene's germline CDR1 is SEHNR and CDR2 FQNEAQ (reference sequence). This CDR3 contains 15 residues. The V gene lost 8 bases and the J gene lost 1 base, with 17 bases spanning the gap. CDR3 DNA (partial): TGTGCCAGCGGGCAAAACGTGGGCCCGAACACTGAA. Protein sequence: CASGQNVGPNTE. The whole CDR3 protein is CASGQNVGPNTEAFF.

At least ten counts were recorded for this clone. Read coverage stops 3 residues before the CDR3 terminus; the germline J gene supplies the remainder. The chain combines TRBV20-1 with TRBJ1-6; 9 positions agree with TRBD1. The CDR3 length is 16 residues. Looked up from germline, CDR1 is DFQATT and CDR2 is SNEGSKA (reference sequence). The V gene end was trimmed by 3 bases and the J gene end by 9 bases; junction bases not matched to a gene: 12. The chain's CDR3 is CSASNGGQGGGSPLHF. The covered CDR3 bases are TGCAGTGCTAGTAATGGGGGACAGGGAGGCGGTTCACCC.

This clone was observed many times. The observed sequence ends 3 residues before the CDR3 terminus, with the missing tail filled in from the germline J gene. The chain joins TRBV20-1 to TRBJ2-5; 8 positions agree with TRBD2. The CDR3 has 15 amino acids. From germline, CDR1 is DFQATT and CDR2 SNEGSKA (reference sequence). The J segment lost 3 bases and the V segment lost 5 bases, leaving 11 bases of the junction unmatched. CDR3 sequence: CSADDRLASKETQYF. CDR3 DNA, as far as it was read: TGCAGTGCTGACGATAGACTAGCGTCAAAAGAGACC.

This clone was detected ten times or more. The sequence runs out 3 residues before the end of the CDR3; the remainder is reconstructed from the germline J gene. The chain uses TRBV23-1 and TRBJ1-2, with TRBD1 matching 9 bases. TRBV23-1 is identified as an open reading frame with a role that is uncertain. The CDR3 spans 15 residues. V dropped 2 bases and J dropped 4; count of bases not matched to a gene: 5. The CDR3 bases that were read are TGCGCCAGCAGTCAAAAGACAGGGGGGCCCTATGGC. As protein: CASSQKTGGPYG. In full, the CDR3 is CASSQKTGGPYGYTF.